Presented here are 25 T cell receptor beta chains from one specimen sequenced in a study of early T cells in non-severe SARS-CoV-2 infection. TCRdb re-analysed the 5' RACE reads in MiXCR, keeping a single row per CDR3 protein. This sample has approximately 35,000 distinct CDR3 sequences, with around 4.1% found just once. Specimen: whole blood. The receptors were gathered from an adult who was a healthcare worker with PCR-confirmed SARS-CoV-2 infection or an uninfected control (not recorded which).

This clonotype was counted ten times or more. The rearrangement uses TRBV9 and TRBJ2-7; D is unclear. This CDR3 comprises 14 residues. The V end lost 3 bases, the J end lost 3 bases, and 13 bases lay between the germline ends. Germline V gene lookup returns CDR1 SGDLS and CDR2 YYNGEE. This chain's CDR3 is CASSGSGVGYEQYF. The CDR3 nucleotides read TGTGCCAGCAGCGGGAGTGGGGTAGGCTACGAGCAGTACTTC.

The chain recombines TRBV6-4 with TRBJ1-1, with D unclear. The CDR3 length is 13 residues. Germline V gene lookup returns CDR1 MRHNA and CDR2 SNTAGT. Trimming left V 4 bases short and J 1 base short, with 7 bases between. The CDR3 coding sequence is TGTGCCAGCAGTGTAAGAGGGAACACTGAAGCTTTCTTT. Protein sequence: CASSVRGNTEAFF.

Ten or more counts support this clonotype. CDR3: CASTLRTGGQPQHF. The CDR3 DNA reads TGTGCCAGCACTCTAAGGACAGGGGGCCAGCCCCAGCATTTT. This chain links TRBV7-6 with TRBJ1-5, with 11 bases matching TRBD1. The CDR3 extends over 14 amino acids. V shed 7 bases and J 7 bases; nucleotides not matched to a gene: 6. CDR1 and CDR2 from the germline V gene are SGHVS and FNYEAQ.

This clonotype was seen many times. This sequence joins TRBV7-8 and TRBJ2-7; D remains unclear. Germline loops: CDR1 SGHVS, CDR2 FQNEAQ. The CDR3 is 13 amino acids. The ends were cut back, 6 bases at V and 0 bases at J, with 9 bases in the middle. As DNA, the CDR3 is TGTGCCAGCAGTCAACAAAGCTCCTACGAGCAGTACTTC. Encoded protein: CASSQQSSYEQYF.

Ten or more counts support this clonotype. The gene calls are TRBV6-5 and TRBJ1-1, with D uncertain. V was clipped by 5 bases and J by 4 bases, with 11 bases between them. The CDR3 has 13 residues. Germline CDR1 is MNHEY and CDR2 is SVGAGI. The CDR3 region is CASSRQWGTEAFF. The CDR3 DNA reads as TGTGCCAGCAGTCGGCAGTGGGGCACTGAAGCTTTCTTT.

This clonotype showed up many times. CDR3 sequence: CASSRTDSYYEQYF. In nucleotides, the CDR3 is TGTGCCAGCAGCAGGACCGATAGTTACTACGAGCAGTACTTC. The rearrangement links TRBV12-3 or TRBV12-4 to TRBJ2-7; no reliable D call. The CDR3 is 14 amino acids. Between the trimmed V and J ends, which lost 6 bases and 3 bases, there was a span of 15 bases.

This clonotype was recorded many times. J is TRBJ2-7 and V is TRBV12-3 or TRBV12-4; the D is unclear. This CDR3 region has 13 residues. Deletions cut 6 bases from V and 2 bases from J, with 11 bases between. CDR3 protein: CASRRPSTYEQYF. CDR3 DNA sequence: TGTGCCAGCAGACGACCGAGCACCTACGAGCAGTACTTC.

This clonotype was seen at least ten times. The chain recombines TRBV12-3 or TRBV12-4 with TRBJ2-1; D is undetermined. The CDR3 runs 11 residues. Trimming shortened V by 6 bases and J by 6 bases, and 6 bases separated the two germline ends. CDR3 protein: CASRNRNEQFF. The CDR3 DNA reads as TGTGCCAGCAGGAACCGCAATGAGCAGTTCTTC.

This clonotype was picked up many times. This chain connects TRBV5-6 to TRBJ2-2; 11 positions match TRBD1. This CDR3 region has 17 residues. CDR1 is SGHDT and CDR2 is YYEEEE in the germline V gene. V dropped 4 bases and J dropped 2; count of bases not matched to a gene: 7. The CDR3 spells CASSPPGTGGNTGELFF. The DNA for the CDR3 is TGTGCCAGCAGCCCGCCCGGGACAGGGGGAAACACCGGGGAGCTGTTTTTT.

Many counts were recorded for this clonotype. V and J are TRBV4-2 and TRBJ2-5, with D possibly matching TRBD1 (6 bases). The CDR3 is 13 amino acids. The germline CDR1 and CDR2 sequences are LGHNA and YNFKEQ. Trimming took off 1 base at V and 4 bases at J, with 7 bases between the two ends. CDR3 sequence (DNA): TGTGCCAGCAGCCAAGGGGGGCGAGAGACCCAGTACTTC. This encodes CASSQGGRETQYF.

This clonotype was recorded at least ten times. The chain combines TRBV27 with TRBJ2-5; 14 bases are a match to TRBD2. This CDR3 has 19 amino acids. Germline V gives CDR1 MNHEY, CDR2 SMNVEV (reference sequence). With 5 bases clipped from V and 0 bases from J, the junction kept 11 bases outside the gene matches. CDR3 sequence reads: CASSPPPGTSGSYQETQYF. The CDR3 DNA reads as TGTGCCAGCAGTCCCCCACCCGGGACTAGCGGGAGTTACCAAGAGACCCAGTACTTC.

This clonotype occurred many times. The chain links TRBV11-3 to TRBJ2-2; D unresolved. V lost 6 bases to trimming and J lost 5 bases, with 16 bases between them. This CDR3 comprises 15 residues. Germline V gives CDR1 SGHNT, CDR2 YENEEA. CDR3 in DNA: TGTGCCAGCAGAATTGGAAGCGAAGGAACCGGGGAGCTGTTTTTT. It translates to CASRIGSEGTGELFF. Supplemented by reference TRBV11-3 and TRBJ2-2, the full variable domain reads EAGVVQSPRYKIIEKKQPVAFWCNPISGHNTLYWYLQNLGQGPELLIRYENEEAVDDSQLPKDRFSAERLKGVDSTLKIQPAELGDSAVYLCASRIGSEGTGELFFGEGSRLTVL.

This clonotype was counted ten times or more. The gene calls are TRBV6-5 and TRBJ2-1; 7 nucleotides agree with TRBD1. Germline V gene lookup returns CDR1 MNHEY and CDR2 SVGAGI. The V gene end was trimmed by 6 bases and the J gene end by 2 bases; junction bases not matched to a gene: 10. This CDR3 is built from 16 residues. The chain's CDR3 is CASRLLTGRAYNEQFF. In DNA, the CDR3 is TGTGCCAGCAGGCTACTGACAGGGCGGGCCTACAATGAGCAGTTCTTC.

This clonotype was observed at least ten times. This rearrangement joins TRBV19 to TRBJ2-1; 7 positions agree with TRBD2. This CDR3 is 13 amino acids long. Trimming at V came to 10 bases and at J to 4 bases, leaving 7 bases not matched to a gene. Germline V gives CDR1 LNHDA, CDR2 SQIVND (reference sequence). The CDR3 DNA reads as TGTGCCACCCGCTGGGGGGGTTACAATGAGCAGTTCTTC. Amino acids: CATRWGGYNEQFF.

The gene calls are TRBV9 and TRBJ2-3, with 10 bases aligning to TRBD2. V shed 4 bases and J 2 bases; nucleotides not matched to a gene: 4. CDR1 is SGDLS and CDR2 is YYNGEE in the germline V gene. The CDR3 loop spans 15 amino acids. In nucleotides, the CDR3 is TGTGCCAGCAGCCTACTAGCGGGGCCCACAGATACGCAGTATTTT. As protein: CASSLLAGPTDTQYF.

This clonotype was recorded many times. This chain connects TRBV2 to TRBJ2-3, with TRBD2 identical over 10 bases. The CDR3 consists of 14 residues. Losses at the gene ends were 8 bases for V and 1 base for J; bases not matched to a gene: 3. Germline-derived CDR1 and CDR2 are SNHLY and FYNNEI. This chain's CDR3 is CASLGTSGTDTQYF. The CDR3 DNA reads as TGTGCCAGCCTCGGGACTAGCGGCACAGATACGCAGTATTTT.

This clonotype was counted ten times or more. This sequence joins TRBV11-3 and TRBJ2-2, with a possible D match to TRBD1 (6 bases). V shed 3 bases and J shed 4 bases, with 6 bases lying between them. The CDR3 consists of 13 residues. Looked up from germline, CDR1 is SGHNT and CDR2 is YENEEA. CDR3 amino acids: CASSFRGTGELFF. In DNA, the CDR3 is TGTGCCAGCAGCTTCAGGGGCACCGGGGAGCTGTTTTTT. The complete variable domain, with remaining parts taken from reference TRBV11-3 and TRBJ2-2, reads EAGVVQSPRYKIIEKKQPVAFWCNPISGHNTLYWYLQNLGQGPELLIRYENEEAVDDSQLPKDRFSAERLKGVDSTLKIQPAELGDSAVYLCASSFRGTGELFFGEGSRLTVL.

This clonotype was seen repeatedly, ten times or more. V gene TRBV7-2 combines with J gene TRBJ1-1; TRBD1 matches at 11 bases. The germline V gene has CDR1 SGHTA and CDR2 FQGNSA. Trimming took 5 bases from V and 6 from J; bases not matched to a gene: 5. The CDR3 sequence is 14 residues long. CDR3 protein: CASSAGQGASEAFF. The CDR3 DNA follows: TGTGCCAGCAGCGCCGGACAGGGGGCTTCTGAAGCTTTCTTT.

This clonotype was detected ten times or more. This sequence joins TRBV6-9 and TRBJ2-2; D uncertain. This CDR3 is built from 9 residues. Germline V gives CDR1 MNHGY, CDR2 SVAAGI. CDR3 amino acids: CVGTGELFF. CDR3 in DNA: TGTGTCGGCACCGGGGAGCTGTTTTTT.

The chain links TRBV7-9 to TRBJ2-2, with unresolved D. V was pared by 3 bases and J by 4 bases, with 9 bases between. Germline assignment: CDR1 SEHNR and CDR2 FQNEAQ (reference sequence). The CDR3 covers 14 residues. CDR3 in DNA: TGTGCCAGCAGCTTGGGCAGATCCACCGGGGAGCTGTTTTTT. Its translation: CASSLGRSTGELFF. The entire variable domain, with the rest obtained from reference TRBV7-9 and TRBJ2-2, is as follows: DTGVSQNPRHKITKRGQNVTFRCDPISEHNRLYWYRQTLGQGPEFLTYFQNEAQLEKSRLLSDRFSAERPKGSFSTLEIQRTEQGDSAMYLCASSLGRSTGELFFGEGSRLTVL.

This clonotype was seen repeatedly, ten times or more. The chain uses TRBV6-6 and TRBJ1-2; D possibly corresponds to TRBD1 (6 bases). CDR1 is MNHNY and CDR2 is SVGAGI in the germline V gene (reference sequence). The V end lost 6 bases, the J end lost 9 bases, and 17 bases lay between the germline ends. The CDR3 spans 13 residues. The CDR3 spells CASSLVGDISYTF. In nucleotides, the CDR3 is TGTGCCAGCAGCCTAGTGGGGGACATTAGCTACACCTTC.

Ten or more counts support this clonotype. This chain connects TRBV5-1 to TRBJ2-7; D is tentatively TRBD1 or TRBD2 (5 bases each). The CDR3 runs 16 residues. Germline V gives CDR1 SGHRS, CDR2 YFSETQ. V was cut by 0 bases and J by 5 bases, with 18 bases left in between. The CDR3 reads CASSLEFGTRRHEQYF. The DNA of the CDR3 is TGCGCCAGCAGCTTGGAGTTCGGGACCCGGCGCCACGAGCAGTACTTC.

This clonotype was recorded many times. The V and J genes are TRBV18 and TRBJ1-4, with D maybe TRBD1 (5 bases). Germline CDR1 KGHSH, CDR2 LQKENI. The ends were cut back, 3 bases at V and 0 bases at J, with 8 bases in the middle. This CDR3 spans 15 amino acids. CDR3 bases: TGTGCCAGCTCACCTACAGGTTCAACTAATGAAAAACTGTTTTTT. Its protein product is CASSPTGSTNEKLFF.

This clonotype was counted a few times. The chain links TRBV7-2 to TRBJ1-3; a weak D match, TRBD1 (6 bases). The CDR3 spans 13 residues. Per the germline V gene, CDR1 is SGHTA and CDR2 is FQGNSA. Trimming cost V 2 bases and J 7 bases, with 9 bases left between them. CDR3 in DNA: TGTGCCAGCAGCTTATTCCAGGGGAACACCATATATTTT. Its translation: CASSLFQGNTIYF.

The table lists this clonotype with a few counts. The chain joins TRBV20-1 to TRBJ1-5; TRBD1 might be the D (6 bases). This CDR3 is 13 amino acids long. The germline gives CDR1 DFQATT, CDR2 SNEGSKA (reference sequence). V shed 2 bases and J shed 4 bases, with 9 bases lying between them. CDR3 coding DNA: TGCAGTGCTAGACCGGACAGAAATCAGCCCCAGCATTTT. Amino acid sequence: CSARPDRNQPQHF.